The 10 T cell receptor beta chains below come from one sample, sequenced in a study of blood T cell repertoires in COVID-19. Assay: immunoSEQ multiplex PCR; the TCRdb copy retains only in-frame clones and omits some. The sample shows under 300,000 clones, about 88% of them seen only once. Sequencing was done on a sample of peripheral blood. The receptor source for this set is a woman aged 40 to 50 who had recovered from COVID-19.

In this sample, this clone is medium-sized. The chain couples TRBV4-2 to TRBJ2-2; D unresolved. The CDR3 runs 17 residues. Between the trimmed V and J ends, which lost 0 bases and 0 bases, there was a span of 11 bases. CDR1 is LGHNA and CDR2 is YNFKEQ in the germline V gene. CDR3: CASSQDEAAANTGELFF. The DNA for the CDR3 is TGTGCCAGCAGCCAAGACGAGGCGGCCGCGAACACCGGGGAGCTGTTTTTT.

The chain joins TRBV30 to TRBJ1-2; D is uncertain. V lost 0 bases and J lost 5, with 7 bases in between. CDR1 is GTSNPN and CDR2 is SVGIG in the germline V gene (reference sequence). The length of the CDR3 is 12 residues. In DNA, the CDR3 is TGTGCCTGGAGTGTATCGGGGTATGGCTACACCTTC. Its protein product is CAWSVSGYGYTF.

The V call is TRBV3-1 (or the pseudogene TRBV3-2), the J call TRBJ2-2; D is unclear. V was clipped by 2 bases and J by 2 bases, with 15 bases between them. In germline, CDR1 is LGHDT, CDR2 YNNKEL (reference sequence). The CDR3 is 17 residues long. For the CDR3, the DNA is TGTGCCAGCAGCCAACCGTCGGGTTATAGTAACACCGGGGAGCTGTTTTTT. Its translation is CASSQPSGYSNTGELFF.

The gene calls are TRBV7-2 and TRBJ2-7; weak D call: TRBD2 (5 bases). Between the trimmed V and J ends, which lost 5 bases and 4 bases, there was a span of 15 bases. CDR1 SGHTA and CDR2 FQGNSA come from the germline V gene. This CDR3 is built from 14 residues. The CDR3 loop reads CASSREATKYEQYF. CDR3 in DNA: TGTGCCAGCAGCCGCGAGGCGACTAAATACGAGCAGTACTTC.

The CDR3 loop reads CASSRTSGGWSSYEQYF. CDR3 DNA sequence: TGTGCCAGTAGTCGGACTAGCGGGGGGTGGAGCTCCTACGAGCAGTACTTC. The chain joins TRBV19 to TRBJ2-7, with 14 nucleotides matching TRBD2. CDR3 length: 17 residues. The germline CDR1 and CDR2 sequences are LNHDA and SQIVND (reference sequence). V lost 5 bases to trimming and J lost 0 bases; unmatched junction nucleotides: 6.

V and J are TRBV6-5 and TRBJ1-2; D remains ambiguous. Germline V lookup: CDR1 MNHEY, CDR2 SVGAGI. This CDR3 region has 13 residues. The V end lost 5 bases, the J end lost 8 bases, and 15 bases lay between the germline ends. The CDR3 DNA reads TGTGCCAGCAGTCCGCCCTGGCGAGGCGGCTACACCTTC. Amino acid sequence: CASSPPWRGGYTF.

The chain is built from TRBV30 and TRBJ2-7; D may be TRBD2 (6 bases). This CDR3 is built from 13 residues. Germline loops: CDR1 GTSNPN, CDR2 SVGIG (reference sequence). V shed 0 bases and J shed 2 bases, with 8 bases lying between them. The CDR3 here is CAWSVAGPYEQYF. Here the CDR3 DNA reads TGTGCCTGGAGTGTGGCGGGGCCCTACGAGCAGTACTTC.

The chain is built from TRBV7-2 and TRBJ2-1; 9 nucleotides agree with TRBD1. The length of the CDR3 is 14 residues. The V and J ends lost 5 bases and 10 bases, in that order; junction bases with no gene match: 9. CDR1 SGHTA and CDR2 FQGNSA come from the germline V gene. CDR3 DNA: TGTGCCAGCAGCCCCGGACAGGGGCCCCGGGAGCAGTTCTTC. This gives the protein CASSPGQGPREQFF.

V gene TRBV7-3 combines with J gene TRBJ2-3; unclear D gene. Per the germline V gene, CDR1 is SGHTA and CDR2 is FQGTGA. Deletions cut 7 bases from V and 3 bases from J, with 5 bases between. The length of the CDR3 is 11 residues. The CDR3 DNA is TGTGCCAGCACAATGACAGATACGCAGTATTTT. Translated: CASTMTDTQYF.

The gene calls are TRBV2 and TRBJ2-6; perhaps TRBD1 as D (6 bases). The CDR3 length is 15 residues. The germline CDR1 and CDR2 sequences are SNHLY and FYNNEI. V shed 6 bases and J shed 2 bases, with 11 bases lying between them. CDR3 residues: CASSGTPAGANVLTF. The CDR3 nucleotides are TGTGCCAGCAGCGGGACACCGGCTGGGGCCAACGTCCTGACTTTC.